This is a list of T cell receptor beta chains from one sample in a study of neurological immune-mediated disorders. MiXCR, run by TCRdb on the 5' RACE reads, gives a single entry per CDR3 protein. Of about 33,000 distinct CDR3 sequences listed, around 13% are singletons. Sample: PBMCs. Receptor source: a woman aged 35 to 49 in good health. CDR3s include the opening cysteine and the closing phenylalanine or tryptophan. Fields, in order: V gene, D gene, J gene, CDR3 length, clone size, CDR3 protein, CDR3 DNA. The D gene is left open where the match is weak. The size entry gives once, few, many, or a class for an expanded clone.

V: TRBV9
D: -
J: TRBJ2-7
length: 14
size: many
CDR3: CASSASGTSYEQYF
DNA: TGTGCCAGCAGCGCCTCAGGGACCTCCTACGAGCAGTACTTC

V: TRBV20-1
D: -
J: TRBJ2-7
length: 13
size: many
CDR3: CSANPAGGHEQYF
DNA: TGCAGCGCTAATCCGGCAGGGGGGCACGAGCAGTACTTC

V: TRBV5-6
D: -
J: TRBJ2-3
length: 13
size: many
CDR3: CASSRLATDTQYF
DNA: TGTGCCAGCAGCCGTCTAGCTACAGATACGCAGTATTTT

V: TRBV7-2
D: -
J: TRBJ2-3
length: 14
size: few
CDR3: CASSSGSGTDTQYF
DNA: TGTGCCAGCAGCTCCGGGTCAGGCACAGATACGCAGTATTTT

V: TRBV12-3/TRBV12-4
D: -
J: TRBJ1-1
length: 13
size: medium-sized
CDR3: CASGPPGMTEAFF
DNA: TGTGCCAGCGGGCCGCCGGGGATGACTGAAGCTTTCTTT

V: TRBV12-3/TRBV12-4
D: -
J: TRBJ2-3
length: 11
size: few
CDR3: CASSRGGTQYF
DNA: TGTGCCAGCAGCCGAGGAGGTACGCAGTATTTT

V: TRBV7-2
D: TRBD2
J: TRBJ2-7
length: 15
size: many
CDR3: CASSPLLAGPYEQYF
DNA: TGTGCCAGCAGCCCTCTACTAGCGGGGCCCTACGAGCAGTACTTC

V: TRBV29-1
D: -
J: TRBJ2-7
length: 13
size: many
CDR3: CSVEAGRSYEQYF
DNA: TGCAGCGTTGAGGCGGGAAGGTCCTACGAGCAGTACTTC

V: TRBV7-2
D: -
J: TRBJ2-2
length: 11
size: many
CDR3: CASSLAIELFF
DNA: TGTGCCAGCAGCTTAGCTATTGAGCTGTTTTTT

V: TRBV6-6
D: TRBD1
J: TRBJ1-3
length: 14
size: few
CDR3: CASRTGASGNTIYF
DNA: TGTGCCAGCAGGACAGGGGCCTCTGGAAACACCATATATTTT

V: TRBV7-8
D: -
J: TRBJ1-4
length: 16
size: many
CDR3: CASSLEPRVTNEKLFF
DNA: TGTGCCAGCAGCTTAGAGCCCAGGGTAACTAATGAAAAACTGTTTTTT

V: TRBV20-1
D: -
J: TRBJ2-7
length: 12
size: many
CDR3: CSASEVLYEQYF
DNA: TGCAGTGCCTCAGAGGTGCTCTACGAGCAGTACTTC

V: TRBV7-2
D: TRBD2
J: TRBJ2-7
length: 19
size: many
CDR3: CASSLVSSPSGRTNYEQYF
DNA: TGTGCCAGCAGCTTAGTGTCAAGTCCTAGCGGGAGGACCAACTACGAGCAGTACTTC